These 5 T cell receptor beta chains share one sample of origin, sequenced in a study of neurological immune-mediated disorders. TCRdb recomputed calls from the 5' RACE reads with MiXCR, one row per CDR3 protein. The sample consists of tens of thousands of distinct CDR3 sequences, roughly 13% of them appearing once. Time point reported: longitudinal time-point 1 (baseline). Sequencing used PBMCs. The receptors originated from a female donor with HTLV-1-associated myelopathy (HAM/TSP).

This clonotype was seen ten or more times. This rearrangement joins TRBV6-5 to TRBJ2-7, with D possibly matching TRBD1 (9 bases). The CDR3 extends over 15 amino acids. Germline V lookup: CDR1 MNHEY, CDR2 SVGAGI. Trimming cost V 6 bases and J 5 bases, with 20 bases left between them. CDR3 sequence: CASRLREGQGHEQYF. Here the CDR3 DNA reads TGTGCCAGCAGACTTCGGGAGGGACAGGGCCACGAGCAGTACTTC.

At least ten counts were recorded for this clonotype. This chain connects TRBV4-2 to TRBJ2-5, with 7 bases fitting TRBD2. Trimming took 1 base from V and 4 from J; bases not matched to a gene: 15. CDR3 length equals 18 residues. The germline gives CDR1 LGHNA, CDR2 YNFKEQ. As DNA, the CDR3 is TGTGCCAGCAGCCAAGTTGGTAGAGCGGGGCGCGGGGGAGAGACCCAGTACTTC. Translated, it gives CASSQVGRAGRGGETQYF.

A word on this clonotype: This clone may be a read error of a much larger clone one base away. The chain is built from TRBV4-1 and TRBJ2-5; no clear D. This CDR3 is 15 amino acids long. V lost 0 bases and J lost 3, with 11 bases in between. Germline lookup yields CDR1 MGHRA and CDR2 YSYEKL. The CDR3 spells CASSQDYRRKETQYF. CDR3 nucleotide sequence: TGCGCCAGCAGCCAAGATTACCGCAGAAAAGAGACCCAGTACTTC.

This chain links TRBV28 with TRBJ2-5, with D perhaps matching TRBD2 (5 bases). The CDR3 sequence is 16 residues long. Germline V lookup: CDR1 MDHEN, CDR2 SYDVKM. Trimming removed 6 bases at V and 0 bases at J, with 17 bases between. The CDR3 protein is CASSRSGRKYQETQYF. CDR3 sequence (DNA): TGTGCCAGCAGCCGCAGCGGACGGAAGTACCAAGAGACCCAGTACTTC.

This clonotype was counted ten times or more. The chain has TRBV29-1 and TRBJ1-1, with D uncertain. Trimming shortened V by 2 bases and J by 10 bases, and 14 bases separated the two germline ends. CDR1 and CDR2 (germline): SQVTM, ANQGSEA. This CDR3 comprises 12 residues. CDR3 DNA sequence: TGCAGCGTTGAATTTGCGTCTTTCCTAGCTTTCTTT. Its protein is CSVEFASFLAFF. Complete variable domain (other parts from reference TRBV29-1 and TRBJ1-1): SAVISQKPSRDICQRGTSLTIQCQVDSQVTMMFWYRQQPGQSLTLIATANQGSEATYESGFVIDKFPISRPNLTFSTLTVSNMSPEDSSIYLCSVEFASFLAFFGQGTRLTVV.